One sample yielded the 28 T cell receptor beta chains listed below, sequenced in a study of cytotoxic CD8 clonotypes in ibrutinib-treated CLL. Sequenced by immunoSEQ multiplex PCR; TCRdb stores in-frame clones only, minus some. This sample has more than 150,000 clones, with roughly 72% found just once. This sample comprised PBMCs, obtained after 24 months of ibrutinib treatment. These receptors all come from a human donor with chronic lymphocytic leukemia.

The chain links TRBV2 to TRBJ1-1; a possible D gene is TRBD1 (6 bases). The CDR3 length is 13 residues. The germline V gene encodes CDR1 SNHLY and CDR2 FYNNEI. Trimming left V 7 bases short and J 0 bases short, with 9 bases between. CDR3 amino acids: CASIGQLNTEAFF. The CDR3 DNA reads as TGTGCCAGCATTGGACAGCTGAACACTGAAGCTTTCTTT.

The V gene is TRBV5-1, the J gene TRBJ1-2; TRBD1 is a possible D gene (6 bases). Germline V CDR1 and CDR2: SGHRS, YFSETQ. Trimming shortened V by 5 bases and J by 4 bases, and 18 bases separated the two germline ends. CDR3 size: 15 residues. The DNA of the CDR3 is TGCGCCAGCAGTTCCACCGGGACAACCTTCTATGGCTACACCTTC. Translated: CASSSTGTTFYGYTF.

The chain employs TRBV25-1 and TRBJ1-1, with D tentatively TRBD1 (5 bases). CDR1 MGHDK and CDR2 SYGVNS come from the germline V gene. Trimming left V 1 base short and J 0 bases short, with 9 bases between. The CDR3 is made up of 15 amino acids. In nucleotides, the CDR3 is TGTGCCAGCAGTGAATCGGGGGTACTGAACACTGAAGCTTTCTTT. It yields the protein CASSESGVLNTEAFF.

The gene calls are TRBV5-1 and TRBJ2-1; TRBD2 matches 9 bases. V shed 2 bases, J shed 7 bases, and the junction held 7 bases outside the gene matches. Germline values: CDR1 SGHRS, CDR2 YFSETQ. The CDR3 runs 15 residues. The CDR3 DNA follows: TGCGCCAGCAGCTTATTTAGCGGGAGCCGGAATGAGCAGTTCTTC. Translated: CASSLFSGSRNEQFF.

This chain joins TRBV4-2 and TRBJ2-7; the D call may be TRBD1 or TRBD2 (5 bases each). CDR3 length: 14 amino acids. The germline V gene has CDR1 LGHNA and CDR2 YNFKEQ. Trimming shortened V by 2 bases and J by 6 bases, and 14 bases separated the two germline ends. CDR3 DNA sequence: TGTGCCAGCAGCCAACCGGGACCTCTTGTCGAGCAGTACTTC. As protein: CASSQPGPLVEQYF.

The J gene is TRBJ2-5, the V gene TRBV29-1; D might be TRBD1 (5 bases). The CDR3 consists of 14 residues. The germline V gene encodes CDR1 SQVTM and CDR2 ANQGSEA. V was cut by 3 bases and J by 2 bases, with 13 bases left in between. CDR3 region: CSVDPSGQQETQYF. CDR3 in DNA: TGCAGCGTTGACCCGTCAGGGCAACAAGAGACCCAGTACTTC.

V is TRBV5-6 and J is TRBJ2-1, with a tentative D call TRBD2 (6 bases). V lost 1 base and J 5 bases, leaving 13 bases between the germline ends. CDR3 length equals 15 residues. Looked up from germline, CDR1 is SGHDT and CDR2 is YYEEEE. CDR3 in amino acids: CASSLWRDSNNEQFF. The CDR3 bases are TGTGCCAGCAGCTTGTGGAGGGACTCGAACAATGAGCAGTTCTTC.

This clone showed up just once. This rearrangement joins TRBV6-1 to TRBJ2-7; 8 bases agree with TRBD2. Trimming at V came to 3 bases and at J to 0 bases, leaving 10 bases not matched to a gene. Germline-derived CDR1 and CDR2 are MNHNS and SASEGT. This CDR3 has 17 amino acids. Here the CDR3 reads CASSERKAGVFSYEQYF. CDR3 bases: TGTGCCAGCAGTGAGCGTAAAGCGGGAGTCTTCTCCTACGAGCAGTACTTC.

The chain combines TRBV4-1 with TRBJ1-5, with D possibly TRBD1 on 6 matching bases. Germline CDR1 reads MGHRA; CDR2 reads YSYEKL. This CDR3 has 16 amino acids. V gave up 1 base and J gave up 0 bases, with 10 bases separating them. In DNA form, the CDR3 reads TGCGCCAGCAGCCAAGGAGGGGGGATTAGCAATCAGCCCCAGCATTTT. It yields the protein CASSQGGGISNQPQHF.

The rearrangement joins TRBV15 to TRBJ2-1, with TRBD1 identical over 11 bases. The CDR3 covers 15 residues. Germline V lookup: CDR1 LNHNV, CDR2 YYDKDF (reference sequence). V was clipped by 5 bases and J by 8 bases; unmatched bases: 8. The CDR3 coding sequence is TGTGCCACCAGCGTGCCGGGACAGGGGGACTATGAGCAGTTCTTC. It encodes CATSVPGQGDYEQFF.

This clone was detected only a few times. The DNA of the CDR3 is TGTGCCAGCAGCTTAGAGGGACTAGCGGCCTACGAGCAGTACTTC. Encoded protein: CASSLEGLAAYEQYF. V is TRBV7-2 and J is TRBJ2-7; 11 bases align to TRBD2. This CDR3 region has 15 residues. The V segment lost 1 base and the J segment 2 bases; nucleotides outside the gene matches: 1. The germline V gene encodes CDR1 SGHTA and CDR2 FQGNSA. Combining the CDR3 with reference TRBV7-2 and TRBJ2-7 gives the whole variable domain GAGVSQSPSNKVTEKGKDVELRCDPISGHTALYWYRQSLGQGLEFLIYFQGNSAPDKSGLPSDRFSAERTGGSVSTLTIQRTQQEDSAVYLCASSLEGLAAYEQYFGPGTRLTVT.

J is TRBJ2-6 and V is TRBV4-1, with 7 bases identical to TRBD1. This CDR3 region has 18 residues. V lost 2 bases and J lost 0; bases outside the gene matches: 7. CDR1 and CDR2 (germline): MGHRA, YSYEKL. CDR3 coding DNA: TGCGCCAGCAGCCAACGACAGGGTAGGGTCTCTGGGGCCAACGTCCTGACTTTC. It encodes CASSQRQGRVSGANVLTF.

V usage is TRBV5-1 and J usage is TRBJ2-7; TRBD2 agrees at 12 bases. The germline gives CDR1 SGHRS, CDR2 YFSETQ. The CDR3 runs 16 residues. V gave up 4 bases and J gave up 1 base; unmatched junction bases: 6. CDR3 DNA sequence: TGCGCCAGCAGCGTGAAGACTAGCGGGAGTTCCTACGAGCAGTACTTC. Translation gives CASSVKTSGSSYEQYF.

J is TRBJ1-1 and V is TRBV30, with no clear D. Germline CDR1 reads GTSNPN; CDR2 reads SVGIG (reference sequence). The CDR3 is 14 amino acids. Trimming removed 0 bases at V and 11 bases at J, with 19 bases between. In DNA form, the CDR3 reads TGTGCCTGGAGTGTATTAAGCCCCCCACTCGGGGCTTTCTTT. It is translated as CAWSVLSPPLGAFF.

The V call is TRBV9, the J call TRBJ2-7; 10 positions match TRBD2. V shed 0 bases and J 3 bases; nucleotides not matched to a gene: 6. This CDR3 has 16 residues. Looked up from germline, CDR1 is SGDLS and CDR2 is YYNGEE. The CDR3 DNA follows: TGTGCCAGCAGCGTAGGGGGACTAGCGCTTCACTACGAGCAGTACTTC. This gives the protein CASSVGGLALHYEQYF.

A word on this clone: An end of the junction differs from the germline gene, which may be a read error. The V and J genes are TRBV5-4 and TRBJ2-1; unclear D gene. There are 16 residues in the CDR3. Germline assignment: CDR1 SGHNT and CDR2 YYREEE (reference sequence). CDR3 in DNA: TGTGCCAGCAGCAGCCGTAGGGCTACAACTTACAATGAGCAGCTCTTC. Encoded protein: CASSSRRATTYNEQLF.

The V and J genes are TRBV11-2 and TRBJ1-3; D is unclear. The CDR3 runs to 15 residues. The V gene's germline CDR1 is SGHAT and CDR2 FQNNGV. Trimming removed 3 bases at V and 2 bases at J, with 11 bases between. The CDR3 sequence: CASSLVSGTGNTIYF. The CDR3 DNA reads TGTGCCAGCAGCTTGGTTTCGGGGACTGGAAACACCATATATTTT. Full variable domain (remainder filled in from reference TRBV11-2 and TRBJ1-3): EAGVAQSPRYKIIEKRQSVAFWCNPISGHATLYWYQQILGQGPKLLIQFQNNGVVDDSQLPKDRFSAERLKGVDSTLKIQPAKLEDSAVYLCASSLVSGTGNTIYFGEGSWLTVV.

Remarks on this clone: Other DNA sequences in the same sample also yield this CDR3. The V call is TRBV9, the J call TRBJ2-5; TRBD2 matches at 11 bases. The V gene end was trimmed by 3 bases and the J gene end by 1 base; junction bases not matched to a gene: 2. This CDR3 is built from 15 residues. In germline, CDR1 is SGDLS, CDR2 YYNGEE. In DNA form, the CDR3 reads TGTGCCAGCAGCGGGACTAGCGGGCTCCAAGAGACCCAGTACTTC. Translating gives CASSGTSGLQETQYF.

Only a few counts were recorded for this clone. J is TRBJ1-2 and V is TRBV9; unclear D gene. Germline V lookup: CDR1 SGDLS, CDR2 YYNGEE. The CDR3 sequence is 12 residues long. Trimming took 4 bases from V and 8 from J, leaving 12 bases between them. The CDR3 region is CASSSRGWGYTF. The DNA of the CDR3 is TGTGCCAGCAGCTCCCGGGGTTGGGGCTACACCTTC.

This chain connects TRBV7-9 to TRBJ1-1, with 10 bases identical to TRBD1. Germline CDR1 SEHNR, CDR2 FQNEAQ (reference sequence). CDR3 length: 13 residues. The ends lost 4 bases at V and 10 bases at J; junction bases unmatched: 6. The CDR3 nucleotides are TGTGCCAGCAGCTGGGACAGGGGACTTGGAGCTTTCTTT. Its protein is CASSWDRGLGAFF.

The V gene is TRBV27, the J gene TRBJ2-7; D may be TRBD1 (6 bases). The CDR3 totals 14 residues. Trimming took off 3 bases at V and 0 bases at J, with 9 bases between the two ends. Germline CDR1 is MNHEY and CDR2 is SMNVEV (reference sequence). The CDR3 here is CASSFRGTSYEQYF. The CDR3 DNA follows: TGTGCCAGCAGTTTTAGGGGGACCTCCTACGAGCAGTACTTC.

In this sample, this clone turned up once. The chain uses TRBV27 and TRBJ2-7; 14 positions match TRBD2. J was trimmed by 9 bases and V by 0 bases; bases with no gene match: 10. Germline lookup yields CDR1 MNHEY and CDR2 SMNVEV (reference sequence). The CDR3 loop spans 17 amino acids. DNA of the CDR3: TGTGCCAGCAGTTTATCAGGGGGACTAGCGGGAGTAAAAGGGCAGTACTTC. Protein sequence: CASSLSGGLAGVKGQYF.

This clone was seen just once. This rearrangement joins TRBV5-4 to TRBJ1-4; the D gene is possibly TRBD1 (5 bases). Trimming cost V 1 base and J 10 bases, with 14 bases left between them. The CDR3 covers 14 residues. Per germline, CDR1 SGHNT and CDR2 YYREEE (reference sequence). The CDR3 loop is CASSLWDVAGKLFF. The CDR3 DNA reads TGTGCCAGCAGCTTGTGGGACGTGGCTGGAAAACTGTTTTTT.

This clone was seen just once. The chain has TRBV6-5 and TRBJ2-7, with 11 bases matching TRBD1. CDR3 length: 13 amino acids. Germline CDR1 MNHEY, CDR2 SVGAGI. V lost 6 bases and J lost 7; bases outside the gene matches: 5. This CDR3 reads CASRGQGAGEQYF. The CDR3 nucleotides read TGTGCCAGCAGAGGACAGGGGGCTGGGGAGCAGTACTTC.

The V gene is TRBV28, the J gene TRBJ2-7, with 9 bases matching TRBD1. V lost 5 bases to trimming and J lost 8 bases; unmatched junction nucleotides: 10. CDR1 MDHEN and CDR2 SYDVKM come from the germline V gene. This CDR3 is 14 amino acids long. As DNA, the CDR3 is TGTGCCAGCAGTAACCCGGGACAGGGTCCTAAGCAGTACTTC. Translation gives CASSNPGQGPKQYF. The full variable domain, rest sourced from reference TRBV28 and TRBJ2-7, is DVKVTQSSRYLVKRTGEKVFLECVQDMDHENMFWYRQDPGLGLRLIYFSYDVKMKEKGDIPEGYSVSREKKERFSLILESASTNQTSMYLCASSNPGQGPKQYFGPGTRLTVT.

The chain carries TRBV2 and TRBJ2-7; D might be TRBD2 (6 bases). The V end was cut by 7 bases, the J end by 3 bases, with 19 bases between. Germline CDR1 SNHLY, CDR2 FYNNEI. This CDR3 has 15 residues. The CDR3 DNA reads as TGTGCCAGCACACCGTACAGTGGGCGGGGCTACGAGCAGTACTTC. Its protein product is CASTPYSGRGYEQYF. Full variable domain (rest looked up from reference TRBV2 and TRBJ2-7): EPEVTQTPSHQVTQMGQEVILRCVPISNHLYFYWYRQILGQKVEFLVSFYNNEISEKSEIFDDQFSVERPDGSNFTLKIRSTKLEDSAMYFCASTPYSGRGYEQYFGPGTRLTVT.

This CDR3 is CASSQKSTGEYGYTF. The CDR3 region has the DNA TGCGCCAGCAGCCAAAAATCAACAGGGGAATATGGCTACACCTTC. The V gene is TRBV4-3, the J gene TRBJ1-2, with TRBD1 matching 7 bases. CDR3 length: 15 residues. The V segment lost 2 bases and the J segment 5 bases; nucleotides outside the gene matches: 8. The germline V gene encodes CDR1 LGHNA and CDR2 YSLEER.

This clone was observed a few times. This sequence joins TRBV10-2 and TRBJ2-7; D possibly corresponds to TRBD1 (5 bases). Germline CDR1 is WSHSY and CDR2 is SAAADI. V gave up 3 bases and J gave up 2 bases, with 11 bases separating them. The CDR3 consists of 14 residues. CDR3 protein: CASSEVGPAYEQYF. The CDR3 DNA sequence: TGCGCCAGCAGTGAAGTGGGGCCGGCCTACGAGCAGTACTTC.